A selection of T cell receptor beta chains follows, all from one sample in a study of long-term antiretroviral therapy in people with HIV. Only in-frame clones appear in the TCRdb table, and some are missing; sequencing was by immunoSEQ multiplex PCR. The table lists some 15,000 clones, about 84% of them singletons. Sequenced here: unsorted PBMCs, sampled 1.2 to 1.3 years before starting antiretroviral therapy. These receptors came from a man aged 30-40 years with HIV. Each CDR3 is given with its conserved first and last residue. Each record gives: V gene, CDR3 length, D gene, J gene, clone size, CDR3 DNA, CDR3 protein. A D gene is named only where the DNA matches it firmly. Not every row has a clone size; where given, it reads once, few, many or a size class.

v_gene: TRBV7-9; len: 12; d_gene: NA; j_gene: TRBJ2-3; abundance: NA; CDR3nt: TGTGCCAGCAGCTCAGCGTCCGATACGCAGTATTTT; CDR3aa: CASSSASDTQYF
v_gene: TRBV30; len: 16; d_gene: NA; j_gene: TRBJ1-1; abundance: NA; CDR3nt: TGTGCCTGGAGCGCACTTGGGACACCCTTTAACACTGAAGCTTTCTTT; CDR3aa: CAWSALGTPFNTEAFF
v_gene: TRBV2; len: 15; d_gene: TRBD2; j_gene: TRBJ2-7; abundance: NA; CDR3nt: TGTGCCAGCAGTCCAACTAGCGGGGGATCTTACGAGCAGTACTTC; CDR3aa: CASSPTSGGSYEQYF
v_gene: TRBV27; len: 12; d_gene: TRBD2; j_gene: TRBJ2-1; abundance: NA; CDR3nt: TGTGCCAGCAATGCGGGAGTGGGTGAGCAGTTCTTC; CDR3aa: CASNAGVGEQFF
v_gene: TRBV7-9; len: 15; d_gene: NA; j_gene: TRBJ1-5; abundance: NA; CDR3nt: TGTGCCAGCAGCTTAGGTGGAGGGGCAGGTCAGCCCCAGCATTTT; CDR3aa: CASSLGGGAGQPQHF
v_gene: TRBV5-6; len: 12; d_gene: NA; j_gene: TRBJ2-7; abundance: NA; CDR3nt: TGTGCCAGCAGCTTGGCGAAGGGGTTGGAGTACTTC; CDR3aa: CASSLAKGLEYF
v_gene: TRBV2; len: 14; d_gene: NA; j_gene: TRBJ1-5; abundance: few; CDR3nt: TGTGCCAGCAGTGAGGGTATTCAAAATCAGCCCCAGCATTTT; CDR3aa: CASSEGIQNQPQHF
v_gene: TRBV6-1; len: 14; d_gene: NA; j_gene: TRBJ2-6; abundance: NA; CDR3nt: TGTGCCAGCAAGAAGGGCTCCGGGGCCAACGTCCTGACTTTC; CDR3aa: CASKKGSGANVLTF
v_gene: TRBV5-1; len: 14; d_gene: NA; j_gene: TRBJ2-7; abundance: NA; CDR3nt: TGCGCCAGCAGCTTGGGGGACTTTCCCTACGAGCAGTACTTC; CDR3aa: CASSLGDFPYEQYF
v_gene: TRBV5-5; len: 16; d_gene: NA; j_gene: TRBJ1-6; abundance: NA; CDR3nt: TGTGCCAGCTTCCCCGGGGCAGACCCCTATAATTCACCCCTCCACTTT; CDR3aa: CASFPGADPYNSPLHF
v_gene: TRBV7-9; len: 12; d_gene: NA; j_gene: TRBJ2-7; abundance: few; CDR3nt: TGTGCCTCCGGCGACGGTTCCTACGAGCAGTACTTC; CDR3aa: CASGDGSYEQYF
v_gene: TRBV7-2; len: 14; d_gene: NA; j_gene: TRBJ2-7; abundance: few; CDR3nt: TGTGCCAGCAGCTCCCCCGAGACATTCTACGAGCAGTACTTC; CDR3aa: CASSSPETFYEQYF
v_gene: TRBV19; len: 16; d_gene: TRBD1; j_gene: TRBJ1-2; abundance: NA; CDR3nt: TGTGCCAGCACTCCTGGGACAGGGTGGATTTCTGGTGGCTACACCTTC; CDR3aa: CASTPGTGWISGGYTF
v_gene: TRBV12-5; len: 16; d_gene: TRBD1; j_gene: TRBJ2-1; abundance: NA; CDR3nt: TGTGCTAGTGGCCAGACAGGGGGCGAGAGGTACAATGAGCAGTTCTTC; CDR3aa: CASGQTGGERYNEQFF
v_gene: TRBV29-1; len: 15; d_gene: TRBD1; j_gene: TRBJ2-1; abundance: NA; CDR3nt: TGCAGCGTTGACAGGGGGACCACGTCCTACAATGAGCAGTTCTTC; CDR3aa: CSVDRGTTSYNEQFF
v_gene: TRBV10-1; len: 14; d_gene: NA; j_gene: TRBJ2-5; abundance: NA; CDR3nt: TGCGCCAGCAGTGACTCCGAGGCGGAAGAGACCCAGTACTTC; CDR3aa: CASSDSEAEETQYF
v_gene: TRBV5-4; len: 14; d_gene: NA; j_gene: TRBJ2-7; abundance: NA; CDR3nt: TGTGCCAGCAGCTTCCCTGGACTATCCTCTGAGCAGTACTTC; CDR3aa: CASSFPGLSSEQYF
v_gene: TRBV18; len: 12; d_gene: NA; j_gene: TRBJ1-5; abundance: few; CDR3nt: TGTGCCAGCTCTAATAGCAATCAGCCCCAGCATTTT; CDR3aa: CASSNSNQPQHF
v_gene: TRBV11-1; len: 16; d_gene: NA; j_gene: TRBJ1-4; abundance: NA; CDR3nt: TGTGCCAGCAGACAAGGCGGCGGCGGAACTAATGAAAAACTGTTTTTT; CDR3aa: CASRQGGGGTNEKLFF
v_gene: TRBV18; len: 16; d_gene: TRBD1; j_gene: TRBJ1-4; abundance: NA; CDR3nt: TGTGCCAGCTCACCAACCACCGGACAGGGGGGTGAAAAACTGTTTTTT; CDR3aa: CASSPTTGQGGEKLFF
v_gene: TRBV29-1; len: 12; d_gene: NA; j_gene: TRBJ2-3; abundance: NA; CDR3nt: TGCAGCGTTGATAAGGGGAAAGATACGCAGTATTTT; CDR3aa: CSVDKGKDTQYF
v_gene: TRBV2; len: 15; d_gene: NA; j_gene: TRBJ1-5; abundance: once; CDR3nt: TGTGCCAGCAGCCCTCGACCCCAAGATTTTCAGCCCCAGCATTTT; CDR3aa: CASSPRPQDFQPQHF
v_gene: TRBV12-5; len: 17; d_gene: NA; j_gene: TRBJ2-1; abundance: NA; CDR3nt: TGTGCTAGTGGACCCCACATCGGCCCGGACGGATACAATGAGCAGTTCTTC; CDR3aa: CASGPHIGPDGYNEQFF
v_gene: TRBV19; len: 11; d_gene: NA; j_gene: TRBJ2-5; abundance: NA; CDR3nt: TGTGCCACCTTAAAGGGGGAGACCCAGTACTTC; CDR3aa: CATLKGETQYF
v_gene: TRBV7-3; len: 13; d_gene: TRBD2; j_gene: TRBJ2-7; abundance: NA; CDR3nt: TGTGCCAGCAGCCCCGGGGCGGGGGTCGAGCAGTACTTC; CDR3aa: CASSPGAGVEQYF
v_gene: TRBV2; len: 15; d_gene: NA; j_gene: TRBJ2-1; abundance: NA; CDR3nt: TGTGCCAGCAGTGAATCCAAGAGTGGGGTCAATGAGCAGTTCTTC; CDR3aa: CASSESKSGVNEQFF
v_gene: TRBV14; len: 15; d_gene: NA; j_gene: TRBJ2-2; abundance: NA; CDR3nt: TGTGCCAGCAGCCTATCGGGTGGGAACACCGGGGAGCTGTTTTTT; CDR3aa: CASSLSGGNTGELFF
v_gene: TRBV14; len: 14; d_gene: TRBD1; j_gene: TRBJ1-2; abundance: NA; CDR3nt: TGTGCCAGCAGCCAGGGCCGGACAGGGATTGGCTACACCTTC; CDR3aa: CASSQGRTGIGYTF
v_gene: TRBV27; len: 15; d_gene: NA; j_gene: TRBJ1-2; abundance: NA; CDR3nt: TGTGCCAGCAGTGTGGGGGGTACAGCCAACTATGGCTACACCTTC; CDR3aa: CASSVGGTANYGYTF
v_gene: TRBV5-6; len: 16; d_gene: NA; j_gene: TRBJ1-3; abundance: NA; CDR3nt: TGTGCCAGCAGCTCGGGGCTAGGCAGAACAGCAAACACCATATATTTT; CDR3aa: CASSSGLGRTANTIYF
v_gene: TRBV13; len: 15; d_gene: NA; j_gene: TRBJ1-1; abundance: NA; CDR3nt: TGTGCCAGCAGCCCCACGGGTCCCATGAACACTGAAGCTTTCTTT; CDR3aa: CASSPTGPMNTEAFF
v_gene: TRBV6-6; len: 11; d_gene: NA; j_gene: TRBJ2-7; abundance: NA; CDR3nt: TGTGCCAGCAGAAGCTCCTACGAGCAGTACTTC; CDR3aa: CASRSSYEQYF
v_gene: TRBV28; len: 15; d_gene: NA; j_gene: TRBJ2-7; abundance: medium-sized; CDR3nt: TGTGCCAGCAGACAGCGACAGGCGCGACAATACGAGCAGTACTTC; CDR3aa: CASRQRQARQYEQYF
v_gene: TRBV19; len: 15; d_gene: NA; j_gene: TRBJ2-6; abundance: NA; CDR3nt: TGTGCCAGTGGAACCTCAGGGGCCGGGGCCAACGTCCTGACTTTC; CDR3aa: CASGTSGAGANVLTF
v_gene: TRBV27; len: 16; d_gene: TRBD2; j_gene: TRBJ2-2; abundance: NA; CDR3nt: TGTGCCAGCAGCAGGACTAGCGGGTTCAACTCCGGGGAGCTGTTTTTT; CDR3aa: CASSRTSGFNSGELFF
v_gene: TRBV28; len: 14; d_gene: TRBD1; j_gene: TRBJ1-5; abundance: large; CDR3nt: TGTGCCAGCAGACGGACAGGGGACAATCAGCCCCAGCATTTT; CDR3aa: CASRRTGDNQPQHF
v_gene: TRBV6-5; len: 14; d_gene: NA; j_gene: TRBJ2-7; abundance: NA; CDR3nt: TGTGCCAGCAGTTCCTACAGCGGTACCTACGAGCAGTACTTC; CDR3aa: CASSSYSGTYEQYF
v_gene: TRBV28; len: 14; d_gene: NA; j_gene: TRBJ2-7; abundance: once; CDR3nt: TGTGCCAGCACCCTTCAAGGAAGCCTCTACGAGCAGTACTTC; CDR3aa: CASTLQGSLYEQYF
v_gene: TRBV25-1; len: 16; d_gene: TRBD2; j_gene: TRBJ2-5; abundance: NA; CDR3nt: TGTGCCAGCAGTGATACGGGAGGGCCCTTCTCTCAGACCCAGTACTTC; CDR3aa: CASSDTGGPFSQTQYF
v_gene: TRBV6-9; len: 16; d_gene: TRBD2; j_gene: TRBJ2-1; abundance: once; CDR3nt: TGTGCCAGCAGTTTTCGGGGACTAGCGGGAGGACATGAGCAGTTCTTC; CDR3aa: CASSFRGLAGGHEQFF
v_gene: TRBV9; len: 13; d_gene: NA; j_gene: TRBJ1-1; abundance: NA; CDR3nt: TGTGCCAGCAGCGTGCTCCTGAACACTGAAGCTTTCTTT; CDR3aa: CASSVLLNTEAFF
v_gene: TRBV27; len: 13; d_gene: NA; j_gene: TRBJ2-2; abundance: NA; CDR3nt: TGTGCCAGCAGCCCGTGGGTCAGAGGGGAGCTGTTTTTT; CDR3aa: CASSPWVRGELFF
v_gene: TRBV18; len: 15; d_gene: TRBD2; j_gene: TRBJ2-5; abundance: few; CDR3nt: TGTGCCAGCTCAATTCCTAGCGGGGGCCAAGAGACCCAGTACTTC; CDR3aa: CASSIPSGGQETQYF
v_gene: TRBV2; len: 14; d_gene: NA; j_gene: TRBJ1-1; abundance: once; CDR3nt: TGTGCCAGCAGTGAAGCGCGGGGGGACACTGAAGCTTTCTTT; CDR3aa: CASSEARGDTEAFF
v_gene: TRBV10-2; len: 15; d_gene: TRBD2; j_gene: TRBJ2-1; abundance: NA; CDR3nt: TGCGCCAGCGGAGGGTCTAGCGGGAGGTACAATGAGCAGTTCTTC; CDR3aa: CASGGSSGRYNEQFF
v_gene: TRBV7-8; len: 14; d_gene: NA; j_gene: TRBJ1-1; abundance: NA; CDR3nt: TGTGCCAGCAGCCAAAACACAGGGTTGACTGAAGCTTTCTTT; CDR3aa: CASSQNTGLTEAFF
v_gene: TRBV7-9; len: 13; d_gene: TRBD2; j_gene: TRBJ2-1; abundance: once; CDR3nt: TGTGCCAGCAGCCCTAGGGGAGGGCACGAGCAGTTCTTC; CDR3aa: CASSPRGGHEQFF
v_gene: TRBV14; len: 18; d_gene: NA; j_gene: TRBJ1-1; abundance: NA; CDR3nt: TGTGCCAGCAGCCAAGAGGGGGGGATCGGACAGCTGAACACTGAAGCTTTCTTT; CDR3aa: CASSQEGGIGQLNTEAFF
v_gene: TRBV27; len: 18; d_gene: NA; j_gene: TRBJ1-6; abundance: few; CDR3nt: TGTGCCAGCAGTTTTAGGGGGAGCCGGAGCTCCTATAATTCACCCCTCCACTTT; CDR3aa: CASSFRGSRSSYNSPLHF
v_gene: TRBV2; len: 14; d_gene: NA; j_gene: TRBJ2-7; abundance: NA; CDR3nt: TGTGCCAGCAGCCCCCGGGTGGAGTCCTACGAGCAGTACTTC; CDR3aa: CASSPRVESYEQYF